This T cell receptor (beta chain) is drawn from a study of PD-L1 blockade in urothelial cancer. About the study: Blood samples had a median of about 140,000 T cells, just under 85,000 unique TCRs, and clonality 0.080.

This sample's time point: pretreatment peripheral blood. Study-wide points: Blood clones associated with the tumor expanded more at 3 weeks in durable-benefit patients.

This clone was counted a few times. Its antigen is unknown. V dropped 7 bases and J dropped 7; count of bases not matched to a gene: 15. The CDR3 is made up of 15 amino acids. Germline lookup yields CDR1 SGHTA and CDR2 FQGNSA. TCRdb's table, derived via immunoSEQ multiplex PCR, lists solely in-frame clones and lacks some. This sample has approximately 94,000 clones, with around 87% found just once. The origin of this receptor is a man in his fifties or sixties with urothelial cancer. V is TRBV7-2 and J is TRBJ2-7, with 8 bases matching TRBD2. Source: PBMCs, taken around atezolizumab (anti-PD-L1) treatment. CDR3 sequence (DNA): TGTGCCAGCACCCTAACGGGGCGGGGGGCAGGAGAGCAGTACTTC. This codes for CASTLTGRGAGEQYF. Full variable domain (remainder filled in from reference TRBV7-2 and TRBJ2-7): GAGVSQSPSNKVTEKGKDVELRCDPISGHTALYWYRQSLGQGLEFLIYFQGNSAPDKSGLPSDRFSAERTGGSVSTLTIQRTQQEDSAVYLCASTLTGRGAGEQYFGPGTRLTVT.